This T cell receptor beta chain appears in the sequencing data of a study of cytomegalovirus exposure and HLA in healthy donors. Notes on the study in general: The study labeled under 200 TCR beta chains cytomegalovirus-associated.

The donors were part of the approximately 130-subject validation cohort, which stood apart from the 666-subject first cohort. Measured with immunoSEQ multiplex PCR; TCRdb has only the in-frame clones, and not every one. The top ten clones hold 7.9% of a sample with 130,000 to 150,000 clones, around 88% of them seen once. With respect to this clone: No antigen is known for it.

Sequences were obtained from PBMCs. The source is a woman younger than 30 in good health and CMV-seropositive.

CDR3: CASSYRGRTEAFF. The CDR3 DNA sequence: TGTGCCAGCAGCTATAGGGGGCGAACTGAAGCTTTCTTT. The chain links TRBV5-5 to TRBJ1-1, with 7 bases fitting TRBD1. CDR1 is SGHKS and CDR2 is YYEKEE in the germline V gene (reference sequence). The CDR3 is 13 amino acids. V lost 3 bases, J lost 5 bases, and 4 bases stayed unmatched.